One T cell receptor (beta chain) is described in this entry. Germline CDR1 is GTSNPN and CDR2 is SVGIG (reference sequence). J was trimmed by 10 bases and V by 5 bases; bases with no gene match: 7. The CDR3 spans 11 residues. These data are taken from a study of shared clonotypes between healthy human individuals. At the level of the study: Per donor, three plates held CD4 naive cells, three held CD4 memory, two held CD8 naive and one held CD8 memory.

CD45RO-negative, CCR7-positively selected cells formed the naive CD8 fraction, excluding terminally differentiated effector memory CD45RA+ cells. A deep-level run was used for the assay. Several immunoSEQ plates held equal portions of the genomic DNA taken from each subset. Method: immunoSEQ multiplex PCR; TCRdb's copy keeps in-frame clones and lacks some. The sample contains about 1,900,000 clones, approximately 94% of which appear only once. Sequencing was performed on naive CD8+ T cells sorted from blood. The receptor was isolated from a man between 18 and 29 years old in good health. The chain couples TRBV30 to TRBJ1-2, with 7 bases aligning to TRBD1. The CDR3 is CAWDDRDTYTF. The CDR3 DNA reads TGTGCCTGGGATGACAGGGATACCTACACCTTC.